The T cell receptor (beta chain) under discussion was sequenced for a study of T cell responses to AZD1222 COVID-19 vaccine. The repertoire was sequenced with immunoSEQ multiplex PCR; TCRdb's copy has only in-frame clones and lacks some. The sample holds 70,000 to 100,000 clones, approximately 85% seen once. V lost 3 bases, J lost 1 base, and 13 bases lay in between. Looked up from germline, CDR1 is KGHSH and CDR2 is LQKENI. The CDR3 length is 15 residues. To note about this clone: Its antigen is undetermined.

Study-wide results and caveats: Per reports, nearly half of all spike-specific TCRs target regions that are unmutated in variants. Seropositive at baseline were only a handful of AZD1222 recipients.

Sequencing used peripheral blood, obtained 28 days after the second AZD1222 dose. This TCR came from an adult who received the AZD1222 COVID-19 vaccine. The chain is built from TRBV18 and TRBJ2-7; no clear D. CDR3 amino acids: CASSPGLGVSYEQYF. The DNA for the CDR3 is TGTGCCAGCTCACCGGGCTTGGGTGTTTCCTACGAGCAGTACTTC.